One sample yielded the 25 T cell receptor beta chains listed below, sequenced in a study of cytomegalovirus exposure and HLA in healthy donors. PCR employed 60 Vbeta and 13 Jbeta primers. Using immunoSEQ multiplex PCR, the repertoire was profiled, and TCRdb retains in-frame clones only, with some absent. The sample holds approximately 100,000 clones; over 70% are singletons and the top ten take less than 0.95%. The source material was PBMCs. Source of these receptors: a boy aged 5-17 years in good health and CMV-seronegative.

The J gene is TRBJ2-7, the V gene TRBV12-5; D might be TRBD1 (5 bases). The CDR3 consists of 10 residues. Trimming removed 9 bases from V and 9 bases from J, with 12 bases in between. Germline CDR1 LGHNT, CDR2 FRNRAP. The CDR3 DNA is TGTGCTAGGGGGCAGGCACGGCAGTACTTC. Translating gives CARGQARQYF.

The chain has TRBV9 and TRBJ1-6; D gene uncertain. V lost 0 bases to trimming and J lost 5 bases, with 6 bases between them. Per the germline V gene, CDR1 is SGDLS and CDR2 is YYNGEE. This CDR3 is built from 14 residues. CDR3 bases: TGTGCCAGCAGCGTAGCACAAAATAATTCACCCCTCCACTTT. Its protein is CASSVAQNNSPLHF. Full variable domain (rest looked up from reference TRBV9 and TRBJ1-6): DSGVTQTPKHLITATGQRVTLRCSPRSGDLSVYWYQQSLDQGLQFLIQYYNGEERAKGNILERFSAQQFPDLHSELNLSSLELGDSALYFCASSVAQNNSPLHFGNGTRLTVT.

The rearrangement links TRBV7-9 to TRBJ1-1; tentatively, D is TRBD1 (5 bases). With 4 bases removed from V and 5 bases from J, the gap between germline ends came to 17 bases. The germline V gene encodes CDR1 SEHNR and CDR2 FQNEAQ (reference sequence). The CDR3 sequence is 15 residues long. CDR3 nucleotide sequence: TGTGCCAGCAGCTCCGCGGGGGGGAGAAGGACTGAAGCTTTCTTT. It translates to CASSSAGGRRTEAFF.

This chain connects TRBV30 to TRBJ1-1; no reliable D call. CDR1 is GTSNPN, CDR2 SVGIG, per germline (reference sequence). V was shortened by 5 bases and J by 1 base, with 11 bases between the two germline ends. The CDR3 consists of 13 residues. The CDR3 sequence: CAWSLGKNTEAFF. The CDR3 coding sequence is TGTGCCTGGTCCCTCGGTAAGAACACTGAAGCTTTCTTT.

The chain is built from TRBV6-1 and TRBJ2-7; no clear D gene. The CDR3 contains 13 residues. The V and J ends lost 1 base and 9 bases respectively, with 13 bases between them. Per germline, CDR1 MNHNS and CDR2 SASEGT. The DNA of the CDR3 is TGTGCCAGCAGTGAAGACAGCTTTACGAGGCAGTACTTC. It yields the protein CASSEDSFTRQYF.

This chain connects TRBV2 to TRBJ2-4, with 7 positions matching TRBD1. Germline values: CDR1 SNHLY, CDR2 FYNNEI. The CDR3 length is 16 residues. Germline trimming cut 7 bases from V and 5 bases from J; bases unmatched to any gene: 14. The DNA for the CDR3 is TGTGCCAGCATAGGGGGCCGGACACCTATTCAAAACATTCAGTACTTC. Amino acids: CASIGGRTPIQNIQYF.

The chain combines TRBV19 with TRBJ1-1; D possibly corresponds to TRBD1 (5 bases). Trimming took 2 bases from V and 4 from J, leaving 8 bases between them. Germline V gives CDR1 LNHDA, CDR2 SQIVND (reference sequence). This CDR3 has 13 amino acids. The CDR3, as DNA: TGTGCCAGTAGTATACAGGGCACCACTGAAGCTTTCTTT. The encoded protein is CASSIQGTTEAFF.

Remarks on this clone: The conserved closing phenylalanine or tryptophan is absent in this CDR3, likely reflecting a read error. This chain joins TRBV7-2 and TRBJ1-5; a possible D gene is TRBD1 (6 bases). The CDR3 loop spans 15 amino acids. Germline CDR1 is SGHTA and CDR2 is FQGNSA. Between the trimmed V and J ends, which lost 2 bases and 4 bases, there was a span of 12 bases. The CDR3 loop reads CASSLFRGDNQPQHV. DNA for the CDR3: TGTGCCAGCAGCTTATTCAGGGGCGATAATCAGCCCCAGCATGTT.

The chain employs TRBV5-5 and TRBJ1-4; D may be TRBD1 (6 bases). Germline V gene sequence: CDR1 SGHKS, CDR2 YYEKEE (reference sequence). V was clipped by 1 base and J by 6 bases, with 13 bases between them. This CDR3 spans 15 amino acids. The CDR3 bases are TGTGCCAGCAGCTTGTTTGGGGGCGCGGATGAAAAACTGTTTTTT. This gives the protein CASSLFGGADEKLFF.

The chain is built from TRBV7-7 and TRBJ2-1; no clear D gene. CDR1 and CDR2 from the germline V gene are SSHAT and FNYEAQ (reference sequence). V lost 5 bases and J lost 5, with 10 bases in between. The CDR3 contains 13 residues. The CDR3, as DNA: TGTGCCAGCAGCCGATACGAGGACAATGAGCAGTTCTTC. Amino acid sequence: CASSRYEDNEQFF.

The chain carries TRBV30 and TRBJ2-3, with a possible D match to TRBD2 (7 bases). The CDR3 is 15 amino acids. Trimming took off 3 bases at V and 4 bases at J, with 17 bases between the two ends. Germline assignment: CDR1 GTSNPN and CDR2 SVGIG (reference sequence). The CDR3 reads CAWSPGAGVPDTQYF. Here the CDR3 DNA reads TGTGCCTGGAGCCCGGGGGCGGGAGTACCAGATACGCAGTATTTT.

The chain combines TRBV6-6 with TRBJ2-3; unclear D gene. CDR1 and CDR2 (germline): MNHNY, SVGAGI (reference sequence). V lost 7 bases and J lost 0, with 11 bases in between. CDR3 length: 14 amino acids. CDR3 DNA: TGTGCCAGCACCCCCAGCGCGAGCACAGATACGCAGTATTTT. Translated, it gives CASTPSASTDTQYF.

This clone appeared a few times. This same CDR3 is encoded by further DNA sequences in the sample. The chain has TRBV9 and TRBJ1-1; D gene ambiguous. Deletions cut 4 bases from V and 4 bases from J, with 14 bases between. The V gene's germline CDR1 is SGDLS and CDR2 YYNGEE. CDR3 length: 14 residues. The CDR3 loop reads CASSSGGWGTEAFF. The CDR3 nucleotides are TGTGCCAGCAGCTCCGGAGGGTGGGGCACTGAAGCTTTCTTT. The whole variable domain, filled in from reference TRBV9 and TRBJ1-1, reads DSGVTQTPKHLITATGQRVTLRCSPRSGDLSVYWYQQSLDQGLQFLIQYYNGEERAKGNILERFSAQQFPDLHSELNLSSLELGDSALYFCASSSGGWGTEAFFGQGTRLTVV.

The CDR3 DNA sequence: TGTGCCAGCTCACATAATAAGGGAGATGGCTACACCTTC. Amino acids: CASSHNKGDGYTF. V and J are TRBV18 and TRBJ1-2; D is undetermined. The germline V gene encodes CDR1 KGHSH and CDR2 LQKENI. The CDR3 loop spans 13 amino acids. V was cut by 4 bases and J by 6 bases, with 12 bases left in between.

The CDR3 loop is CASSPPSSGYEQYF. CDR3 sequence (DNA): TGTGCCAGCTCACCACCCTCTAGCGGCTACGAGCAGTACTTC. The chain links TRBV18 to TRBJ2-7, with 7 bases aligning to TRBD2. CDR1 is KGHSH, CDR2 LQKENI, per germline. The ends lost 0 bases at V and 3 bases at J; junction bases unmatched: 2. The CDR3 runs 14 residues.

This clone occurred once. The V call is TRBV28, the J call TRBJ1-6, with TRBD1 matching over 7 bases. This CDR3 has 13 residues. Germline V gives CDR1 MDHEN, CDR2 SYDVKM. J gave up 14 bases and V 5 bases, and 9 bases lay outside the gene matches. This CDR3 reads CASSPVHRGALHF. CDR3 nucleotides: TGTGCCAGCAGTCCAGTACACAGGGGCGCCCTCCACTTT.

The chain uses TRBV11-3 and TRBJ2-1; 8 positions agree with TRBD2. CDR3 size: 15 residues. V was pared by 3 bases and J by 2 bases, with 3 bases of the junction left unmatched. Germline lookup yields CDR1 SGHNT and CDR2 YENEEA. CDR3 amino acids: CASSLETSAYNEQFF. Here the CDR3 DNA reads TGTGCCAGCAGCTTGGAGACTAGCGCCTACAATGAGCAGTTCTTC.

In DNA form, the CDR3 reads TGTGCCAGCAGCTTATTTCCAGACTTATCCTACGAGCAGTACTTC. Protein: CASSLFPDLSYEQYF. The chain carries TRBV7-8 and TRBJ2-7; D is undetermined. Germline assignment: CDR1 SGHVS and CDR2 FQNEAQ. The length of the CDR3 is 15 residues. V was pared by 2 bases and J by 1 base, with 12 bases between.

The count of this clone is one. The chain couples TRBV7-6 to TRBJ1-3; 7 bases agree with TRBD1. The germline V gene has CDR1 SGHVS and CDR2 FNYEAQ. The CDR3 extends over 16 amino acids. V was pared by 5 bases and J by 3 bases, with 10 bases of the junction left unmatched. The CDR3 is CASSPGTARGGNTIYF. The CDR3 DNA reads as TGTGCCAGCAGCCCAGGGACAGCGAGGGGTGGAAACACCATATATTTT.

V usage is TRBV15 and J usage is TRBJ2-3; maybe TRBD2 (5 bases). Germline CDR1 is LNHNV and CDR2 is YYDKDF (reference sequence). The CDR3 length is 16 residues. The germline V and J ends were trimmed by 1 base and 4 bases, with 15 bases remaining between them. CDR3 sequence reads: CATSRGKDNGADTQYF. The DNA for the CDR3 is TGTGCCACCAGCAGAGGCAAAGATAACGGGGCAGATACGCAGTATTTT.

This clone appeared a few times. The chain employs TRBV6-5 and TRBJ1-6; maybe TRBD1 (6 bases). The V gene's germline CDR1 is MNHEY and CDR2 SVGAGI. The ends were cut back, 6 bases at V and 5 bases at J, with 14 bases in the middle. The CDR3 length is 15 residues. The CDR3 DNA reads TGTGCCAGCAGGTCCCCACAGGGAGATAATTCACCCCTCCACTTT. Its translation: CASRSPQGDNSPLHF.

The V gene is TRBV7-9, the J gene TRBJ2-3, with a tentative D call TRBD2 (7 bases). CDR3 length: 15 amino acids. Trimming left V 4 bases short and J 8 bases short, with 19 bases between. CDR1 and CDR2 (germline): SEHNR, FQNEAQ (reference sequence). The CDR3 sequence: CASSSGLRGGGTQYF. CDR3 coding DNA: TGTGCCAGCAGCTCTGGACTACGGGGAGGGGGTACGCAGTATTTT.

V and J are TRBV28 and TRBJ2-1, with D possibly matching TRBD2 (6 bases). The V and J ends lost 3 bases and 0 bases respectively, with 18 bases between them. The length of the CDR3 is 18 residues. The germline CDR1 and CDR2 sequences are MDHEN and SYDVKM. CDR3 residues: CASSFPSASAASYNEQFF. The CDR3, as DNA: TGTGCCAGCAGTTTCCCCTCGGCTAGCGCTGCCTCCTACAATGAGCAGTTCTTC.

This sequence joins TRBV10-3 and TRBJ2-5, with 8 bases lining up with TRBD2. CDR1 is ENHRY, CDR2 SYGVKD, per germline. Losses at the gene ends were 6 bases for V and 4 bases for J; bases not matched to a gene: 10. This CDR3 comprises 15 residues. The CDR3 nucleotides are TGTGCCATCAGCGTCGGGGGGGGGCCTTTAGAGACCCAGTACTTC. Translating gives CAISVGGGPLETQYF.

This clone has more than one count but fewer than ten. The chain has TRBV11-3 and TRBJ2-2, with TRBD1 as a possible D gene (6 bases). This CDR3 is 13 amino acids long. V lost 5 bases and J lost 7, with 11 bases in between. CDR1 is SGHNT and CDR2 is YENEEA in the germline V gene. The CDR3 loop is CASSNRENGELFF. As DNA, the CDR3 is TGTGCCAGCAGCAACAGGGAAAACGGGGAGCTGTTTTTT.